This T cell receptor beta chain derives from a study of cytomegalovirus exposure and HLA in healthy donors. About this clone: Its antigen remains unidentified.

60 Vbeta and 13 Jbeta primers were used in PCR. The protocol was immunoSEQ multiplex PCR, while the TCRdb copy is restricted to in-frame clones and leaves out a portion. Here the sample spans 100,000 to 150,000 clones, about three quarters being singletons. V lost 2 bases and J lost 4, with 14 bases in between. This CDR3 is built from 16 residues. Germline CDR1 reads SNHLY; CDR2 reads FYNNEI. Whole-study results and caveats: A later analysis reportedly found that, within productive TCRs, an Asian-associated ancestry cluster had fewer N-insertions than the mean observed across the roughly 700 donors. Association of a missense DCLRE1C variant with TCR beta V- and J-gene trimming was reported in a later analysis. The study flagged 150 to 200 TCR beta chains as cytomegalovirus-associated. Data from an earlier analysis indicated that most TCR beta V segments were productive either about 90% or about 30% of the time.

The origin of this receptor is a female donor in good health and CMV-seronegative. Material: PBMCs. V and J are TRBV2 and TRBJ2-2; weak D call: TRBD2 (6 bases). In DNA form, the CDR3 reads TGTGCCAGCAGTGAATCTTGGGACTTCCTCACCGGGGAGCTGTTTTTT. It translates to CASSESWDFLTGELFF.